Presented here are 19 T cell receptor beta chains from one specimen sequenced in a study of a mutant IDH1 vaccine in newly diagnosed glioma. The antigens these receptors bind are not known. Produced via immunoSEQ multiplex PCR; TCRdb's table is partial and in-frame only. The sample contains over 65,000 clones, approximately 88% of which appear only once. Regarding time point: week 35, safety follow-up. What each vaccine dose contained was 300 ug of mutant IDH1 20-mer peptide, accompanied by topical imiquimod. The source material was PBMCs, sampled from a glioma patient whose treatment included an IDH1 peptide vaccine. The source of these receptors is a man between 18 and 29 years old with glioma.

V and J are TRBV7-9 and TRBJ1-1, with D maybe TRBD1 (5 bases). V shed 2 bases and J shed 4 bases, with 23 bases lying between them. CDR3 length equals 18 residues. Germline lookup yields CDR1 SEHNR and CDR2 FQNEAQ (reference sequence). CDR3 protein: CASSLRRQGTHGGTEAFF. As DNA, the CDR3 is TGTGCCAGCAGCTTAAGGCGCCAGGGTACCCATGGAGGCACTGAAGCTTTCTTT.

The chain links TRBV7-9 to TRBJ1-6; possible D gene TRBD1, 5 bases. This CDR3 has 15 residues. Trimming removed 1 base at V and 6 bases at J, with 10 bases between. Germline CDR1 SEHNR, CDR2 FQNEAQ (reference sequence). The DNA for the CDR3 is TGTGCCAGCAGCTTAGAAAACAGGAGTAATTCACCCCTCCACTTT. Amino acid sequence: CASSLENRSNSPLHF. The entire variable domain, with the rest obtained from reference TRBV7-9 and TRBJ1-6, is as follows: DTGVSQNPRHKITKRGQNVTFRCDPISEHNRLYWYRQTLGQGPEFLTYFQNEAQLEKSRLLSDRFSAERPKGSFSTLEIQRTEQGDSAMYLCASSLENRSNSPLHFGNGTRLTVT.

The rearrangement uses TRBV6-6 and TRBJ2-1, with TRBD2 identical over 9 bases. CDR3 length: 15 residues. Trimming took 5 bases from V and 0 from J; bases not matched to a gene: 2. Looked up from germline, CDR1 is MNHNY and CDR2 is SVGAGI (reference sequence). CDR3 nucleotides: TGTGCCAGCAGTGGTAGCGGGAGCTCCTACAATGAGCAGTTCTTC. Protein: CASSGSGSSYNEQFF.

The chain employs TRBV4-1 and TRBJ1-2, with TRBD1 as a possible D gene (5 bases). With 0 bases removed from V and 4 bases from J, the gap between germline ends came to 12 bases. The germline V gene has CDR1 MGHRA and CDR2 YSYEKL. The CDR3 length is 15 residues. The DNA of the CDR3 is TGCGCCAGCAGCCAAGATTCTGGGGCTTTCTATGGCTACACCTTC. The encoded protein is CASSQDSGAFYGYTF.

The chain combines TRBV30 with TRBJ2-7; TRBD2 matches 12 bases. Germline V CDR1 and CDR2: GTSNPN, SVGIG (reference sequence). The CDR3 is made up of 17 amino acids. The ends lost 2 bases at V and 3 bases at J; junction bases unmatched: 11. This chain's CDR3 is CAWSPPWTSGALYEQYF. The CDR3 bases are TGTGCCTGGAGTCCCCCCTGGACTAGCGGGGCCCTCTACGAGCAGTACTTC.

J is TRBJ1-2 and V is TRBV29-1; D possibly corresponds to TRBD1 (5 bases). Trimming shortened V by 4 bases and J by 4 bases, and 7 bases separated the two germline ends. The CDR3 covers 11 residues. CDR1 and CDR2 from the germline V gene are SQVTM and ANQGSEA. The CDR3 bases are TGCAGCGTTGCCGGGGGCTATGGCTACACCTTC. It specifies CSVAGGYGYTF.

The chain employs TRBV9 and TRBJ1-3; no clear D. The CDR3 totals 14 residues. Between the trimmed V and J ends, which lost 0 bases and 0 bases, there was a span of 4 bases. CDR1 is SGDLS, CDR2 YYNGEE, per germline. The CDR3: CASSVGTSGNTIYF. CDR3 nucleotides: TGTGCCAGCAGCGTAGGCACCTCTGGAAACACCATATATTTT. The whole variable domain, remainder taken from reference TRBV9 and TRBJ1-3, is DSGVTQTPKHLITATGQRVTLRCSPRSGDLSVYWYQQSLDQGLQFLIQYYNGEERAKGNILERFSAQQFPDLHSELNLSSLELGDSALYFCASSVGTSGNTIYFGEGSWLTVV.

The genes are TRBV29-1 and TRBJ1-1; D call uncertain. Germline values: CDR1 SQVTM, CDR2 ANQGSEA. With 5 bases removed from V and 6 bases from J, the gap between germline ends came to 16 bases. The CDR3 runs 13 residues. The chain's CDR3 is CSVLQTYNAEAFF. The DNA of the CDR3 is TGCAGCGTTCTCCAGACCTATAACGCTGAAGCTTTCTTT. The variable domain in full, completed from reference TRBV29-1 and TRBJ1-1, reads SAVISQKPSRDICQRGTSLTIQCQVDSQVTMMFWYRQQPGQSLTLIATANQGSEATYESGFVIDKFPISRPNLTFSTLTVSNMSPEDSSIYLCSVLQTYNAEAFFGQGTRLTVV.

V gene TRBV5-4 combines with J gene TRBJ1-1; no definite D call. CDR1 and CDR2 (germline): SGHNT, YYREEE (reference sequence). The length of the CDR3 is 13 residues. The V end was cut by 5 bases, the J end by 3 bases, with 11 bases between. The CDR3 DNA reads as TGTGCCAGCAGATACGGACGGGACACTGAAGCTTTCTTT. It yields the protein CASRYGRDTEAFF.

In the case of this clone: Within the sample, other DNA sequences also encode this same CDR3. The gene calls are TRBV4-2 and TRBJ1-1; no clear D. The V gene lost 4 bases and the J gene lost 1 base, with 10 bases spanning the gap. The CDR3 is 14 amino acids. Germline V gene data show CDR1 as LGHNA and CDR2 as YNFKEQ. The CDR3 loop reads CASSPPGGNTEAFF. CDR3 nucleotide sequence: TGTGCCAGCAGCCCCCCGGGAGGGAACACTGAAGCTTTCTTT.

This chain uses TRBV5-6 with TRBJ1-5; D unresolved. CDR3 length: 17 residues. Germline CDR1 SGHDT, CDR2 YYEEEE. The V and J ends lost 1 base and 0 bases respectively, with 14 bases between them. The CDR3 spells CASSLFFETDSNQPQHF. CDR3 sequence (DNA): TGTGCCAGCAGCTTGTTCTTCGAGACGGATAGCAATCAGCCCCAGCATTTT.

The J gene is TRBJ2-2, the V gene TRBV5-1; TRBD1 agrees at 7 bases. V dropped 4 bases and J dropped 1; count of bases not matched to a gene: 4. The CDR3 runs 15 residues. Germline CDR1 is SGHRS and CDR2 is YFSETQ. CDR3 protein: CASSPGQWNTGELFF. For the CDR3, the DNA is TGCGCCAGCAGCCCGGGACAGTGGAACACCGGGGAGCTGTTTTTT.

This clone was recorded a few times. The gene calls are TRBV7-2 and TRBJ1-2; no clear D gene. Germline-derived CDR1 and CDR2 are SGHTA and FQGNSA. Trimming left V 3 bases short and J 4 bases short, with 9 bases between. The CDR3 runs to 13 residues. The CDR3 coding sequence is TGTGCCAGCAGCTTGGGTCGGGGCTATGGCTACACCTTC. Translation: CASSLGRGYGYTF.

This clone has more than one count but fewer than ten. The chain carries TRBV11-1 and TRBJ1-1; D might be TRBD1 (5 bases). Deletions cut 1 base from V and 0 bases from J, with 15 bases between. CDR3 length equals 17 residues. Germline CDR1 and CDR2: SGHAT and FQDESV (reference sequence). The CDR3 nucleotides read TGTGCCAGCAGCTTAGAAATCGTCGGGGGAATGAACACTGAAGCTTTCTTT. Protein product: CASSLEIVGGMNTEAFF.

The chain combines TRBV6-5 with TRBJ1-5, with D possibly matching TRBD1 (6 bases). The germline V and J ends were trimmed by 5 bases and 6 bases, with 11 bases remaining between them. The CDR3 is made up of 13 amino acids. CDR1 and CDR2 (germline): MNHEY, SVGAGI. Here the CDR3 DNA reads TGTGCCAGCAGTCAGGGGAAGTTTCAGCCCCAGCATTTT. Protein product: CASSQGKFQPQHF.

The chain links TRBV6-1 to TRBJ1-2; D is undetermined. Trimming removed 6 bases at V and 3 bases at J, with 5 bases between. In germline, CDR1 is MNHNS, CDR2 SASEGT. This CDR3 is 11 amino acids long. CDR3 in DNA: TGTGCCAGCAGCCGGGACTATGGCTACACCTTC. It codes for CASSRDYGYTF.

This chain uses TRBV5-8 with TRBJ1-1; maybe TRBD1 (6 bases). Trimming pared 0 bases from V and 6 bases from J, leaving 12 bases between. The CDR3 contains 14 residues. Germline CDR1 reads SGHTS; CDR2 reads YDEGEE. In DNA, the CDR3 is TGTGCCAGCAGCTTGGGGCAGGGGACCGCTGAAGCTTTCTTT. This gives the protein CASSLGQGTAEAFF.

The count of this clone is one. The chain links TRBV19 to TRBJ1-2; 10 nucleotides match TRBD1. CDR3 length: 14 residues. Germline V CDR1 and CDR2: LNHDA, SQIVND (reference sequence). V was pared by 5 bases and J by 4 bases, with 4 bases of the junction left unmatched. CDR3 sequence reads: CASSSRTGGYGYTF. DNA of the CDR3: TGTGCCAGTAGTTCTCGGACAGGGGGCTATGGCTACACCTTC.

CDR3 amino acids: CASSVGGGINQPQHF. The CDR3 DNA sequence: TGTGCCAGCAGCGTAGGAGGGGGGATAAATCAGCCCCAGCATTTT. This sequence joins TRBV9 and TRBJ1-5; D may be TRBD1 (6 bases). CDR1 and CDR2 (germline): SGDLS, YYNGEE. Trimming shortened V by 0 bases and J by 4 bases, and 11 bases separated the two germline ends. The CDR3 is made up of 15 amino acids.